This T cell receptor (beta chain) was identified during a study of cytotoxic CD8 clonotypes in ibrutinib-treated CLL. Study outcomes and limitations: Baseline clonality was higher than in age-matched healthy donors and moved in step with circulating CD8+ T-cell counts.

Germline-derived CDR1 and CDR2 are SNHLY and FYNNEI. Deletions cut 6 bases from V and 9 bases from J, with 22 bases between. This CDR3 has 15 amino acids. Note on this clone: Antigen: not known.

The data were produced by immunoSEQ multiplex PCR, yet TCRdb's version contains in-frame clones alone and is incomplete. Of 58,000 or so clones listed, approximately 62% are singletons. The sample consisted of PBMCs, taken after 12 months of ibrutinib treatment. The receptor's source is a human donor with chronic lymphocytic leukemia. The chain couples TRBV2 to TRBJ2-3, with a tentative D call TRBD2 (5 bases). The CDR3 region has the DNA TGTGCCAGCAGAACCTACATGGACTCCCTTAAGACGCAGTATTTT. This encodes CASRTYMDSLKTQYF.